A single sample gave rise to the 30 T cell receptor beta chains below, sequenced in a study of T cell repertoires in cytomegalovirus infection. TCRdb independently ran MiXCR on the reads; one entry per CDR3 protein. The repertoire holds some 300,000 distinct CDR3 sequences, 8% to 10% seen once, with approximately 2.4% in the top ten. Sequencing was performed on PBMCs. The source is a human donor in good health (CMV status not recorded). Some clones in this sample may be carry-over from other donors' samples.

This clonotype has more than one count but fewer than ten. The CDR3 DNA reads TGCAGTGCCTACTTACTGAACACTGAAGCTTTCTTT. This codes for CSAYLLNTEAFF. The chain uses TRBV20-1 and TRBJ1-1; the D is unclear. Germline V gene lookup returns CDR1 DFQATT and CDR2 SNEGSKA (reference sequence). The CDR3 has 12 amino acids. V was shortened by 6 bases and J by 0 bases, with 8 bases between the two germline ends.

Ten or more counts support this clonotype. V and J are TRBV6-2 or TRBV6-3 and TRBJ2-2; a possible D gene is TRBD1 (5 bases). The germline CDR1 and CDR2 sequences are MNHEY and SVGEGT. The V end lost 8 bases, the J end lost 0 bases, and 10 bases lay between the germline ends. This CDR3 has 14 amino acids. As DNA, the CDR3 is TGTGCCAGCGGGGCAGCTTCGAACACCGGGGAGCTGTTTTTT. It specifies CASGAASNTGELFF.

The chain uses TRBV3-1 and TRBJ1-1, with TRBD1 identical over 8 bases. CDR1 and CDR2 from the germline V gene are LGHDT and YNNKEL (reference sequence). V lost 3 bases, J lost 8 bases, and 5 bases stayed unmatched. This CDR3 spans 13 amino acids. For the CDR3, the DNA is TGTGCCAGCAGCCACGGACAGGGCGAGGAAGCTTTCTTT. This encodes CASSHGQGEEAFF.

There are many counts of this clonotype. This chain uses TRBV20-1 with TRBJ2-7; possibly TRBD1 or TRBD2 for D (5 bases each). Between the trimmed V and J ends, which lost 7 bases and 4 bases, there was a span of 11 bases. CDR3 length equals 11 residues. In germline, CDR1 is DFQATT, CDR2 SNEGSKA (reference sequence). The CDR3 sequence: CSGRDQYEQYV. The CDR3 DNA reads as TGCAGTGGAAGGGACCAATACGAGCAGTACGTC.

A few counts support this clonotype. The chain has TRBV29-1 and TRBJ2-3; 8 positions agree with TRBD1. V shed 4 bases and J 2 bases; nucleotides not matched to a gene: 5. The CDR3 sequence is 14 residues long. Germline V gene lookup returns CDR1 SQVTM and CDR2 ANQGSEA. The CDR3 DNA reads TGCAGCGTTGGAGACAGGGGATTCACAGATACGCAGTATTTT. It specifies CSVGDRGFTDTQYF.

At least ten counts were recorded for this clonotype. The CDR3 nucleotides read TGTGCCAGCAGACAAAACAGGGGGAGTCGGACCGGGGAGCTGTTTTTT. Amino acids: CASRQNRGSRTGELFF. V usage is TRBV7-2 and J usage is TRBJ2-2; 8 nucleotides line up with TRBD1. The CDR3 runs 16 residues. V lost 6 bases, J lost 5 bases, and 11 bases stayed unmatched. CDR1 is SGHTA, CDR2 FQGNSA, per germline.

The sample holds many counts of this clonotype. V is TRBV7-9 and J is TRBJ2-1; the D is unclear. Trimming removed 5 bases from V and 4 bases from J, with 9 bases in between. This CDR3 contains 13 residues. Germline V gene lookup returns CDR1 SEHNR and CDR2 FQNEAQ (reference sequence). The CDR3 sequence is CASSIESYNEQFF. CDR3 bases: TGTGCCAGCAGCATCGAGAGTTACAATGAGCAGTTCTTC. Full variable domain (rest looked up from reference TRBV7-9 and TRBJ2-1): DTGVSQNPRHKITKRGQNVTFRCDPISEHNRLYWYRQTLGQGPEFLTYFQNEAQLEKSRLLSDRFSAERPKGSFSTLEIQRTEQGDSAMYLCASSIESYNEQFFGPGTRLTVL.

This clonotype was detected ten times or more. The CDR3 carries no conserved terminal phenylalanine or tryptophan, so it likely arises from a read error. It is unclear where the CDR3 begins or ends on the DNA, so no DNA is shown, and the CDR3 is as TCRdb lists it. The chain uses TRBV29-1 and TRBJ2-5; the D call in the table, TRBD2, was not verified against the DNA. Counting both end residues, the CDR3 totals 11 amino acids. Germline CDR1 is SQVTM and CDR2 is ANQGSEA. CDR3: CSVSSPSGREV.

This clonotype was found many times. The V and J genes are TRBV7-3 and TRBJ1-6; tentatively, D is TRBD1 (6 bases). Trimming left V 2 bases short and J 6 bases short, with 11 bases between. CDR3 length: 15 amino acids. Germline loops: CDR1 SGHTA, CDR2 FQGTGA. In DNA form, the CDR3 reads TGTGCCAGCAGCTTAGAGGGGGGTCTTAATTCACCCCTCCACTTT. Its translation: CASSLEGGLNSPLHF.

This chain connects TRBV5-6 to TRBJ2-2, with D unresolved. Deletions cut 0 bases from V and 1 base from J, with 13 bases between. The CDR3 has 17 amino acids. CDR1 SGHDT and CDR2 YYEEEE come from the germline V gene. This chain's CDR3 is CASSLDRRTRNTGELFF. DNA of the CDR3: TGTGCCAGCAGCTTGGATCGTCGGACGAGGAACACCGGGGAGCTGTTTTTT.

The chain employs TRBV12-3 or TRBV12-4 and TRBJ1-2; TRBD1 aligns across 8 bases. There are 14 residues in the CDR3. V lost 6 bases to trimming and J lost 4 bases; unmatched junction nucleotides: 7. The CDR3 region is CASSRGLVPYGYTF. In nucleotides, the CDR3 is TGTGCCAGCAGCAGGGGGCTCGTCCCCTATGGCTACACCTTC.

The chain employs TRBV6-2 or TRBV6-3 and TRBJ2-4, with TRBD2 matching over 8 bases. This CDR3 spans 12 amino acids. The V gene's germline CDR1 is MNHEY and CDR2 SVGEGT. The V and J ends lost 7 bases and 7 bases, in that order; junction bases with no gene match: 3. The CDR3 region has the DNA TGTGCCAGCACCCCGGGAGGGAACATTCAGTACTTC. Protein sequence: CASTPGGNIQYF.

The table lists this clonotype with many counts. The rearrangement uses TRBV7-8 and TRBJ1-2; the D gene is possibly TRBD1 (6 bases). CDR1 and CDR2 from the germline V gene are SGHVS and FQNEAQ. The CDR3 runs 16 residues. V was shortened by 7 bases and J by 2 bases, with 20 bases between the two germline ends. DNA of the CDR3: TGTGCCAGCACTCGCGGGGGGGCGAGGGCGAACTATGGCTACACCTTC. The encoded protein is CASTRGGARANYGYTF.

In this sample, this clonotype turned up many times. V gene TRBV29-1 combines with J gene TRBJ2-1; D gene uncertain. This CDR3 has 12 amino acids. V gave up 6 bases and J gave up 9 bases, with 15 bases separating them. Germline V CDR1 and CDR2: SQVTM, ANQGSEA. This chain's CDR3 is CSVGPGLGEQFF. The CDR3 bases are TGCAGCGTCGGACCGGGTTTGGGTGAGCAGTTCTTC.

Ten or more counts support this clonotype. The rearrangement joins TRBV20-1 to TRBJ2-7; 7 nucleotides line up with TRBD1. The CDR3 sequence is 14 residues long. V was pared by 2 bases and J by 6 bases, with 10 bases of the junction left unmatched. The germline V gene has CDR1 DFQATT and CDR2 SNEGSKA (reference sequence). The CDR3 coding sequence is TGCAGTGCTAGACCCGCGGACAGGCAGGGCGAGCAGTACGTC. It is translated as CSARPADRQGEQYV.

V is TRBV19 and J is TRBJ2-1, with 7 bases fitting TRBD1. After removal of 10 bases from V and 4 bases from J, the junction contained 7 bases not matched to a gene. The CDR3 consists of 13 residues. Germline CDR1 and CDR2: LNHDA and SQIVND (reference sequence). CDR3 coding DNA: TGTGCCACCTCGGGACAGCTGTACAATGAGCAGTTCTTC. Translation: CATSGQLYNEQFF. Looking up the rest from reference TRBV19 and TRBJ2-1 gives the full variable domain: DGGITQSPKYLFRKEGQNVTLSCEQNLNHDAMYWYRQDPGQGLRLIYYSQIVNDFQKGDIAEGYSVSREKKESFPLTVTSAQKNPTAFYLCATSGQLYNEQFFGPGTRLTVL.

This clonotype was seen many times. The chain carries TRBV29-1 and TRBJ2-1; D could derive from TRBD1 or TRBD2 (6 bases each). The V end was cut by 4 bases, the J end by 6 bases, with 25 bases between. Germline V gives CDR1 SQVTM, CDR2 ANQGSEA. The CDR3 sequence is 17 residues long. CDR3 sequence (DNA): TGCAGCGTTGGGGAGCCTGCTCACGGGGGCGCTTCCAATGAGCAGTTCTTC. It codes for CSVGEPAHGGASNEQFF.

This clonotype was found a few times. The CDR3 region is CSVATRWAFF. The DNA for the CDR3 is TGCAGCGTCGCCACTCGTTGGGCTTTCTTT. The chain has TRBV29-1 and TRBJ1-1; no reliable D call. The germline V gene has CDR1 SQVTM and CDR2 ANQGSEA. The CDR3 covers 10 residues. V lost 6 bases and J lost 11, with 13 bases in between.

In this sample, this clonotype turned up many times. The chain carries TRBV7-2 and TRBJ1-1, with unresolved D. Trimming stripped 7 bases from V and 2 bases from J, with 14 bases between. This CDR3 spans 14 amino acids. Germline V lookup: CDR1 SGHTA, CDR2 FQGNSA. The CDR3 nucleotides are TGTGCCAGCACCCCGGACGGGTCAAACACTGAAGCTTTCTTT. Translating gives CASTPDGSNTEAFF.

This clonotype was counted at least ten times. The CDR3, as DNA: TGTGCCAGCAGCTCGATCGGACTAGCAGCCGAGACCCAGTACTTC. It specifies CASSSIGLAAETQYF. The V and J genes are TRBV7-9 and TRBJ2-5; the match to TRBD2 covers 8 bases. After removal of 4 bases from V and 5 bases from J, the junction contained 9 bases not matched to a gene. The length of the CDR3 is 15 residues. Germline loops: CDR1 SEHNR, CDR2 FQNEAQ (reference sequence). The full variable domain, in which reference TRBV7-9 and TRBJ2-5 provide the parts outside the CDR3, is DTGVSQNPRHKITKRGQNVTFRCDPISEHNRLYWYRQTLGQGPEFLTYFQNEAQLEKSRLLSDRFSAERPKGSFSTLEIQRTEQGDSAMYLCASSSIGLAAETQYFGPGTRLLVL.

This clonotype was seen ten or more times. CDR3 residues: CASSLSLQGGTGELFF. The CDR3 DNA is TGTGCCAGCAGCTTATCCCTGCAGGGCGGGACCGGGGAGCTGTTTTTT. The chain uses TRBV7-2 and TRBJ2-2; perhaps D is TRBD1 or TRBD2 (5 bases each). Germline V gives CDR1 SGHTA, CDR2 FQGNSA. The CDR3 contains 16 residues. The V end was cut by 2 bases, the J end by 5 bases, with 15 bases between. The variable domain in full, with the rest retrieved from reference TRBV7-2 and TRBJ2-2, is GAGVSQSPSNKVTEKGKDVELRCDPISGHTALYWYRQSLGQGLEFLIYFQGNSAPDKSGLPSDRFSAERTGGSVSTLTIQRTQQEDSAVYLCASSLSLQGGTGELFFGEGSRLTVL.

This chain joins TRBV28 and TRBJ2-2; D is unclear. Germline values: CDR1 MDHEN, CDR2 SYDVKM. The CDR3 is 13 residues long. Deletions cut 5 bases from V and 6 bases from J, with 10 bases between. Written as DNA, the CDR3 is TGTGCCAGCAGTGCGCGGACCGCCGGGGAGCTGTTTTTT. Its protein is CASSARTAGELFF.

This clonotype was counted at least ten times. This sequence joins TRBV12-3 or TRBV12-4 and TRBJ1-5; TRBD1 agrees at 10 bases. V lost 6 bases, J lost 7 bases, and 15 bases stayed unmatched. The CDR3 runs to 17 residues. The DNA of the CDR3 is TGTGCCAGCAGCCCCGCCGGGACAGGGGTGGTCGGGCAGCCCCAGCATTTT. Its translation is CASSPAGTGVVGQPQHF.

There are many counts of this clonotype. This chain joins TRBV7-2 and TRBJ1-5; weak D call: TRBD1 (5 bases). Trimming removed 5 bases from V and 5 bases from J, with 16 bases in between. CDR3 length equals 15 residues. Germline CDR1 SGHTA, CDR2 FQGNSA. CDR3 loop: CASSPRRGGDQPQHF. CDR3 nucleotide sequence: TGTGCCAGCAGCCCCCGGAGGGGAGGGGATCAGCCCCAGCATTTT.

Points on this clonotype: A much larger clone sits a single nucleotide away, making a read error possible. V gene TRBV20-1 combines with J gene TRBJ2-5, with D perhaps matching TRBD2 (5 bases). Germline V gene sequence: CDR1 DFQATT, CDR2 SNEGSKA (reference sequence). CDR3 size: 15 residues. The DNA of the CDR3 is TGCATTGCTAGAGATCCGGCGGGTGACCTCAGGACCCAGTACTTC. Protein: CIARDPAGDLRTQYF.

This clonotype has ten or more counts. The chain carries TRBV29-1 and TRBJ1-1; TRBD1 matches 10 bases. After removal of 4 bases from V and 8 bases from J, the junction contained 7 bases not matched to a gene. From germline, CDR1 is SQVTM and CDR2 ANQGSEA. This CDR3 comprises 13 residues. The CDR3 sequence is CSVARDRGGEAFF. Here the CDR3 DNA reads TGCAGCGTTGCCCGGGACAGGGGTGGAGAAGCTTTCTTT.

At least ten counts were recorded for this clonotype. The V and J genes are TRBV4-3 and TRBJ1-4; D remains unclear. Germline CDR1 and CDR2: LGHNA and YSLEER. The CDR3 spans 15 residues. Trimming took off 2 bases at V and 2 bases at J, with 9 bases between the two ends. CDR3 DNA sequence: TGCGCCAGCAGCCAAACTGGGGTGACTAATGAAAAACTGTTTTTT. It specifies CASSQTGVTNEKLFF.

CDR3 coding DNA: TGTGCCACCAGCACCACCTTGCTCGGACAGGCCAACACTGAAGCTTTCTTT. Encoded protein: CATSTTLLGQANTEAFF. The chain recombines TRBV15 with TRBJ1-1; 7 nucleotides agree with TRBD1. Germline assignment: CDR1 LNHNV and CDR2 YYDKDF (reference sequence). The J segment lost 2 bases and the V segment lost 4 bases, leaving 13 bases of the junction unmatched. The CDR3 covers 17 residues. Filled out from reference TRBV15 and TRBJ1-1, the complete variable domain reads DAMVIQNPRYQVTQFGKPVTLSCSQTLNHNVMYWYQQKSSQAPKLLFHYYDKDFNNEADTPDNFQSRRPNTSFCFLDIRSPGLGDTAMYLCATSTTLLGQANTEAFFGQGTRLTVV.

Turning to this clonotype: This may be a read error: a much more frequent sequence differs by one nucleotide. The chain employs TRBV5-3 and TRBJ2-1, with 8 bases aligning to TRBD2. TRBV5-3 is placed among ORFs of uncertain function. The CDR3 has 14 residues. CDR3 residues: CVSSYGLAYNEQFF. CDR3 nucleotides: TGTGTCAGCAGTTATGGACTAGCTTACAATGAGCAGTTCTTC.

Points on this clonotype: One end of the junction varies from germline; a read error may be responsible. The J gene is TRBJ1-4, the V gene TRBV14, with 7 nucleotides matching TRBD1. The germline V gene encodes CDR1 SGHDN and CDR2 FVKESK. This CDR3 has 17 residues. The CDR3 nucleotides read TGTGCCAGCAGCCCCAGGAAGGGGGCTCGGGCTAATGAAAAACTGGTTTTT. It translates to CASSPRKGARANEKLVF.